The 8 T cell receptor beta chains below were found in one sample sequenced in a study of cytomegalovirus exposure and HLA in healthy donors. PCR used 60 Vbeta primers and 13 Jbeta primers. This table comes from immunoSEQ multiplex PCR, and its TCRdb copy is limited to in-frame clones, with some not included. This table lists tens of thousands of clones. The sequenced sample was PBMCs. These receptors originate from a woman younger than 45 in good health and CMV-seronegative.

Notes on this clone: Within the sample, other DNA sequences also encode this same CDR3. The chain combines TRBV19 with TRBJ1-5; 9 nucleotides match TRBD1. The CDR3 is 12 amino acids. Germline V gene data show CDR1 as LNHDA and CDR2 as SQIVND (reference sequence). V was pared by 6 bases and J by 6 bases, with 0 bases of the junction left unmatched. CDR3 loop: CASRTGGQPQHF. In DNA form, the CDR3 reads TGTGCCAGTAGGACAGGGGGTCAGCCCCAGCATTTT.

The rearrangement links TRBV15 to TRBJ1-1, with D tentatively TRBD1 (6 bases). The V end was cut by 0 bases, the J end by 4 bases, with 15 bases between. CDR1 and CDR2 (germline): LNHNV, YYDKDF (reference sequence). This CDR3 has 16 residues. The CDR3 spells CATSREAGGGGTEAFF. In DNA form, the CDR3 reads TGTGCCACCAGCAGAGAGGCGGGGGGAGGGGGCACTGAAGCTTTCTTT.

The chain uses TRBV30 and TRBJ2-1; a weak D match, TRBD1 (7 bases). CDR1 is GTSNPN, CDR2 SVGIG, per germline (reference sequence). The germline V and J ends were trimmed by 2 bases and 5 bases, with 16 bases remaining between them. CDR3 length: 15 residues. CDR3 loop: CAWSFGGQSDNEQFF. The CDR3 DNA follows: TGTGCCTGGAGTTTCGGGGGACAGAGTGACAATGAGCAGTTCTTC.

This chain uses TRBV2 with TRBJ2-5; D unclear. The V gene lost 1 base and the J gene lost 7 bases, with 10 bases spanning the gap. Germline V gives CDR1 SNHLY, CDR2 FYNNEI. The CDR3 spans 13 residues. The CDR3 spells CASSEVGYGTQYF. Here the CDR3 DNA reads TGTGCCAGCAGTGAAGTGGGCTACGGGACCCAGTACTTC.

As concerns this clone: The sample has other DNA sequences that encode this CDR3 too. The chain is built from TRBV18 and TRBJ2-1; D call uncertain. The CDR3 is made up of 16 amino acids. The V end was cut by 3 bases, the J end by 1 base, with 13 bases between. The germline V gene has CDR1 KGHSH and CDR2 LQKENI. The CDR3 here is CASSPLSGLSYNEQFF. DNA for the CDR3: TGTGCCAGCTCACCCTTGTCAGGCCTGTCCTACAATGAGCAGTTCTTC.

V and J are TRBV29-1 and TRBJ1-1; 8 bases map to TRBD1. This CDR3 is 13 amino acids long. Germline-derived CDR1 and CDR2 are SQVTM and ANQGSEA. The ends lost 6 bases at V and 1 base at J; junction bases unmatched: 4. The CDR3 nucleotides read TGCAGCGTACCGGGACAGGCGAACACTGAAGCTTTCTTT. Its protein product is CSVPGQANTEAFF.

The chain couples TRBV19 to TRBJ1-5; D unresolved. This CDR3 has 15 residues. Germline CDR1 is LNHDA and CDR2 is SQIVND (reference sequence). Deletions cut 3 bases from V and 4 bases from J, with 13 bases between. The CDR3 loop reads CASSISLSGNQPQHF. The CDR3, as DNA: TGTGCCAGTAGTATTAGTCTCTCGGGGAATCAGCCCCAGCATTTT.

This chain uses TRBV5-6 with TRBJ1-2; D unresolved. Germline V gene sequence: CDR1 SGHDT, CDR2 YYEEEE. CDR3 length: 14 amino acids. Trimming left V 4 bases short and J 1 base short, with 11 bases between. The CDR3 here is CASSQRRNNYGYTF. CDR3 DNA sequence: TGTGCCAGCAGCCAGCGGCGGAATAACTATGGCTACACCTTC.